The entry below gives a single T cell receptor beta chain sequence along with its context. What it binds is not known. The sample originates from a study of CD8+CD57+ T cells in acquired aplastic anemia. Study in general: On average, sorted CD4+ and CD8+ cells gave around 3 ug of DNA.

An expansion of CD8+CD57+ cells by flow cytometry had been shown in patients chosen for sequencing. Study-level points and caveats: CD8+ Simpson's diversity did not differ significantly between patients and controls. Patients and controls had in common 25 to 30 CD8+ CDR3 sequences.

This CDR3 spans 15 amino acids. The V and J ends lost 6 bases and 2 bases, in that order; junction bases with no gene match: 6. Looked up from germline, CDR1 is MNHNS and CDR2 is SASEGT. TCR beta VDJ and CDR3 profiles were obtained from a genomic DNA template. A single record per CDR3 protein comes from TCRdb applying MiXCR to the reads. The sample shows fewer than 250,000 distinct CDR3 sequences, roughly 50% of them seen only once. The sample comprised sorted CD4+, CD8+, or CD8+CD57+ T cells (not recorded which) from PBMCs. This clonotype was obtained from a human donor with aplastic anemia. The J gene is TRBJ1-1, the V gene TRBV6-1; 10 nucleotides match TRBD1. The CDR3 protein is CASSLDRGQNTEAFF. The CDR3 DNA reads TGTGCCAGCAGCCTCGACAGGGGGCAAAACACTGAAGCTTTCTTT.